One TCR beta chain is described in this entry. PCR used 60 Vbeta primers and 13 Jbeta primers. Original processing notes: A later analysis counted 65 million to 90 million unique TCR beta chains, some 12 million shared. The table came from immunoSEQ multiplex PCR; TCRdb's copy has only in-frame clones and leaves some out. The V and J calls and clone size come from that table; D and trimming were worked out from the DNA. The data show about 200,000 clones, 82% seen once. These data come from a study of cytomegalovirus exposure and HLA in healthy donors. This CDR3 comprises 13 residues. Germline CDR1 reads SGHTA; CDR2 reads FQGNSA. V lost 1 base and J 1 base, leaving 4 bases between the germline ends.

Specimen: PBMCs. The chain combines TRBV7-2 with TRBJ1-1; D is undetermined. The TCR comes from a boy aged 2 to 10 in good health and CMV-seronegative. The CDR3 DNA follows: TGTGCCAGCAGCTTAGTAGAGAACACTGAAGCTTTCTTT. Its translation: CASSLVENTEAFF. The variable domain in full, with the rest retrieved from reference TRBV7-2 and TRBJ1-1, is GAGVSQSPSNKVTEKGKDVELRCDPISGHTALYWYRQSLGQGLEFLIYFQGNSAPDKSGLPSDRFSAERTGGSVSTLTIQRTQQEDSAVYLCASSLVENTEAFFGQGTRLTVV.